The present entry profiles one TCR beta chain with its context. Its antigen is as yet unknown. Other DNA sequences of this sample code for an identical CDR3. V gave up 0 bases and J gave up 1 base, with 6 bases separating them. The CDR3 is made up of 13 amino acids. CDR1 and CDR2 from the germline V gene are GTSNPN and SVGIG (reference sequence). These data originate in a study of cytomegalovirus exposure and HLA in healthy donors. Looking at the study overall: Genotyping of roughly 400 donors showed that about 84% belonged to the Caucasian-associated ancestry cluster. Findings of the study overall: Accurate predictions that matched the HLA-A and HLA-B alleles of most subjects were reportedly made from TCR beta sequences. Other equally common chains were less clonally expanded than HLA-associated TCR beta chains, a later analysis showed.

PCR primers comprised 60 Vbeta and 13 Jbeta primers. The method was immunoSEQ multiplex PCR; TCRdb's version includes in-frame clones alone and lacks a portion of them. The sample carries 150,000 to 200,000 clones, 75% to 85% recorded once. The sequence was obtained from a woman aged 45 to 65 in good health and CMV-seronegative. Material: PBMCs. The J gene is TRBJ1-1, the V gene TRBV30; no clear D gene. This chain's CDR3 is CAWSVGGNTEAFF. DNA for the CDR3: TGTGCCTGGAGTGTAGGCGGGAACACTGAAGCTTTCTTT.